The text below deals with one T cell receptor (beta chain). This clonotype was detected many times. There is no known antigen for this receptor. Base qualities were left out, and no much larger clone turns up one base away. The data derive from a study of T cells in Graves' hyperthyroidism and ophthalmopathy (dated by TCRdb to the late 2010s). A note on the overall study: Peripheral blood was sampled at the time of initial diagnosis, prior to any treatment. TCR V-J signatures able to tell the groups apart were searched for in a discovery cohort of some 97 patients, of whom under 45 had Graves' ophthalmopathy and about 55 had stable Graves' hyperthyroidism. Whether ophthalmopathy could be predicted prospectively was tested in an independent validation cohort made up of under 20 hyperthyroidism patients plus 17 patients who later progressed to ophthalmopathy. The approximately 100 discovery patients were divided at random into training and test sets in a 7:3 ratio. In addition, the study compared T-cell repertoires in thyroid tissue and in blood from about 6 Graves' hyperthyroidism patients. Following sampling, methimazole starting at 30 mg daily was given to hyperthyroidism patients, and high-dose intravenous methylprednisolone was given to ophthalmopathy patients. According to the paper, TCR Vbeta CDR3 sequencing was carried out on about 140 peripheral blood samples, which came from more than 40 ophthalmopathy, fewer than 80 hyperthyroidism and about 17 progressor patients.

Ends trimmed: V by 4 bases, J by 6 bases; bases unmatched to a gene: 10. The germline V gene provides CDR1 SNHLY and CDR2 FYNNEI. Counted from cysteine to phenylalanine, this CDR3 has 16 amino acids. CDR3 DNA only is kept here, 48 bases in frame from base 1. Moderately to severely active disease, a Clinical Activity Score of at least 3, a NOSPECS grade of at least 4, and a duration under 3 months were present in ophthalmopathy patients. Patients with uncontrolled infections, other autoimmune diseases, pregnancy or lactation were excluded. Diagnoses were based on clinical symptoms, serum thyroxine and TRAb, thyroid ultrasound and orbital computed tomography. PBMCs were isolated from more than 8 ml of fresh peripheral blood by Ficoll-Paque density gradient centrifugation. Total RNA was extracted using Trizol reagent, and RNA quality was assessed on an Agilent 2100 Bioanalyzer. What the authors observed across the whole study: Most expanded thyroid clonotypes (frequency above 0.001) were also detected in blood, a finding suggesting that blood repertoires may reflect thyroid immune responses. No statistical method was used to fix the sample size in advance, and group allocation was not hidden from the investigators. In validation, the model predicted progression to ophthalmopathy with approximately 71% sensitivity and approximately 78% specificity, a median of 6.5 months before onset. In cross-validation, a model built on a 13 V-J signature told ophthalmopathy apart from stable hyperthyroidism with less than 90% sensitivity and about 81% specificity, and in testing the same model reached 80%/75%.

The TCR beta CDR3 regions were amplified from RNA transcripts. The TCR CDR3 was subjected to a first round of RT-PCR using the HTBI primer set and the Qiagen OneStep RT-PCR kit. The libraries were constructed in a second round of multiplex PCR and then size-selected and purified. Libraries were sequenced paired-end with 100 bp reads on an Illumina HiSeq2000. On the study's bioinformatics: SOAPnuke was used to process the raw data, removing reads that contained adapters or uncalled bases, had a mean Phred below 15, or lacked an exact match to the constant primer or identifier. COPE v1.2.5 was used to merge high-quality paired reads, and clonotypes were defined as unique nucleotide sequences. MiTCR v1.1 was used to align clonotypes to the IMGT TRBV, TRBD and TRBJ reference segments. Only V-J combinations with frequency above 0.0001, covering about 99% of repertoires, were analysed. The TCS score was defined as the ratio of F50 (clonal expansion) to E x V (chaos), calculated using BLOSUM62-based TCRdist between CDR3 peptides within each V-J. Welch's t-statistics and random forest reduced several hundred V-J features to some 14, which were used in a naive Bayes classifier (R e1071). Through fastp at Q25 and MiXCR, TCRdb rebuilt clones from the public reads, retaining in-frame beta chains. Identical CDR3 protein sequences are pooled into one entry, listed with their most common genes and DNA. The V and J calls shown here were made by TCRdb, not taken from the authors' results. For this sample the table gives about 600,000 distinct CDR3 sequences, of which roughly a sixth were detected only once. Together, the top ten hold less than 3.5% of the sample.

This receptor was identified in a woman in her thirties or forties with Graves' ophthalmopathy. The sequencing input was blood. In this chain, TRBV2 is recombined with TRBJ2-2; 8 bases in between match TRBD1. CDR3 reads: CASSVQGAVPAGELFF. At the DNA level, the sequence is TGTGCCAGCAGTGTCCAGGGGGCGGTCCCGGCCGGGGAGCTGTTTTTT. Full variable domain (CDR3 extended with the reference TRBV2 and TRBJ2-2 proteins): EPEVTQTPSHQVTQMGQEVILRCVPISNHLYFYWYRQILGQKVEFLVSFYNNEISEKSEIFDDQFSVERPDGSNFTLKIRSTKLEDSAMYFCASSVQGAVPAGELFFGEGSRLTVL.